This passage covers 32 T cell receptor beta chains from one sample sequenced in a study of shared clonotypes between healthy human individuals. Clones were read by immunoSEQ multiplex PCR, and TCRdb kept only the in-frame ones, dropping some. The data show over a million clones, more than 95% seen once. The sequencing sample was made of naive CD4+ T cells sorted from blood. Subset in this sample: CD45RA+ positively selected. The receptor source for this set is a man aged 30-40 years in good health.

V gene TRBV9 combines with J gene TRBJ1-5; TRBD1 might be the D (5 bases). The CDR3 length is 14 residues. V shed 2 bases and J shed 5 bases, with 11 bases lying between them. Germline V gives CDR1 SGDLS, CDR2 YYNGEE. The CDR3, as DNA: TGTGCCAGCAGCGTCACAGGCTCTGATCAGCCCCAGCATTTT. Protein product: CASSVTGSDQPQHF.

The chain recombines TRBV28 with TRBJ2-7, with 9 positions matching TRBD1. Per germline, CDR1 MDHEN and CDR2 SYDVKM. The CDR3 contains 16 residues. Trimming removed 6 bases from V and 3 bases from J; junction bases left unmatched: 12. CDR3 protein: CASRRNRGPRLYEQYF. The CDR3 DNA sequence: TGTGCCAGCAGGCGAAACAGGGGGCCGAGGCTCTACGAGCAGTACTTC. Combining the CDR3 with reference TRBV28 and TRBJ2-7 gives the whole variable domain DVKVTQSSRYLVKRTGEKVFLECVQDMDHENMFWYRQDPGLGLRLIYFSYDVKMKEKGDIPEGYSVSREKKERFSLILESASTNQTSMYLCASRRNRGPRLYEQYFGPGTRLTVT.

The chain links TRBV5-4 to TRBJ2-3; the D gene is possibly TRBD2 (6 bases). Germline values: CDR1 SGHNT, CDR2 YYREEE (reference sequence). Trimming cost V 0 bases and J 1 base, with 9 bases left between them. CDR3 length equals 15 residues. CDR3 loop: CASSLAASGTDTQYF. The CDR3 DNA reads TGTGCCAGCAGCTTGGCGGCTAGCGGCACAGATACGCAGTATTTT.

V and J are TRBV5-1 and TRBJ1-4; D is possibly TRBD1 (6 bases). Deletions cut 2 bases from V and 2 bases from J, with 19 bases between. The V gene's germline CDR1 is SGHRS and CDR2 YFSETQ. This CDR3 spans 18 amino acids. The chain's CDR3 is CASSFTGPRAGTNEKLFF. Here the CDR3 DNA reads TGCGCCAGCAGCTTCACAGGGCCCCGAGCTGGGACTAATGAAAAACTGTTTTTT. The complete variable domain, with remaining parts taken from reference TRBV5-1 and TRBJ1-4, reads KAGVTQTPRYLIKTRGQQVTLSCSPISGHRSVSWYQQTPGQGLQFLFEYFSETQRNKGNFPGRFSGRQFSNSRSEMNVSTLELGDSALYLCASSFTGPRAGTNEKLFFGSGTQLSVL.

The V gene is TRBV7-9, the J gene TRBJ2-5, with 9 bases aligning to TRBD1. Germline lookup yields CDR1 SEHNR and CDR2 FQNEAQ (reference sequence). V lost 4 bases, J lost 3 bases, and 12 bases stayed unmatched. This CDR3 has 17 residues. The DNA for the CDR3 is TGTGCCAGCAGCTCCTTCACCCACAGGGGGCTGGAAGAGACCCAGTACTTC. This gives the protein CASSSFTHRGLEETQYF.

The CDR3 nucleotides are TGTGCCAGCAGCCCCGGTGCGGCTAGCGGGAGGAGAAGGAATGAGCAGTTCTTC. Its translation: CASSPGAASGRRRNEQFF. The rearrangement joins TRBV7-9 to TRBJ2-1, with 11 bases matching TRBD2. Germline lookup yields CDR1 SEHNR and CDR2 FQNEAQ (reference sequence). J lost 7 bases, V lost 5 bases, and 16 bases had no gene match. This CDR3 has 18 residues.

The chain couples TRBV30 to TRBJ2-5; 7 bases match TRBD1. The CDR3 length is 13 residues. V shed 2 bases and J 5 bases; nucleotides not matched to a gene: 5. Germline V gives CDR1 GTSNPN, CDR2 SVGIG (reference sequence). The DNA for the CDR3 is TGTGCCTGGAGTTGGACAGGTGGGGAGACCCAGTACTTC. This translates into CAWSWTGGETQYF.

CDR3 in DNA: TGTGCCAGCAGTGAAAGCTTCGGGACTGAAGCTTTCTTT. It encodes CASSESFGTEAFF. J is TRBJ1-1 and V is TRBV6-1; D unclear. The CDR3 runs 13 residues. Germline CDR1 reads MNHNS; CDR2 reads SASEGT. Trimming stripped 2 bases from V and 5 bases from J, with 9 bases between.

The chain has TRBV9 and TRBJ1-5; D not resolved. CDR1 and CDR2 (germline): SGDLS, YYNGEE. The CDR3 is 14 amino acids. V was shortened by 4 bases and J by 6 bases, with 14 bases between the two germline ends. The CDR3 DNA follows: TGTGCCAGCAGCCTAAGTGGGGAAGGTCAGCCCCAGCATTTT. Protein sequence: CASSLSGEGQPQHF.

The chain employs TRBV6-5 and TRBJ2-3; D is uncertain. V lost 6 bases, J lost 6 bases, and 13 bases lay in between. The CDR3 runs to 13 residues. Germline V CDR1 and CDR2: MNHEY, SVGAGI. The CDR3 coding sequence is TGTGCCAGCAGCCCCTTAAGGGCCGATACGCAGTATTTT. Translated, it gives CASSPLRADTQYF.

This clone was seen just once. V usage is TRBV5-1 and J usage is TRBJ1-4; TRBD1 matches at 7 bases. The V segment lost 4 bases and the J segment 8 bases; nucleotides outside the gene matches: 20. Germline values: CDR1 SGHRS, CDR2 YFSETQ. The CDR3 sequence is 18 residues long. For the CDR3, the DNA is TGCGCCAGCAGCCCGAGGACAGGTTTCCCACTTGCAGGGGAAAAACTGTTTTTT. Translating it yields CASSPRTGFPLAGEKLFF.

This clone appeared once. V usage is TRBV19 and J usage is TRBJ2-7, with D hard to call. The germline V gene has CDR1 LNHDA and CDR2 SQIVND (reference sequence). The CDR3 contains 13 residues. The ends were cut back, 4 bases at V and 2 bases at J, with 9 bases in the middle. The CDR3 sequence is CASSRTHTYEQYF. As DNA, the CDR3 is TGTGCCAGTAGTAGGACGCACACCTACGAGCAGTACTTC.

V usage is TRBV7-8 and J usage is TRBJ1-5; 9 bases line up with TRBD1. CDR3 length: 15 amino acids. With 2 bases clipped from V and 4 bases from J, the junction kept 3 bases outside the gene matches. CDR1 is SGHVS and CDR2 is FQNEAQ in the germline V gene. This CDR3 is CASSLTGGINQPQHF. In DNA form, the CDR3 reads TGTGCCAGCAGCTTAACAGGGGGCATAAATCAGCCCCAGCATTTT.

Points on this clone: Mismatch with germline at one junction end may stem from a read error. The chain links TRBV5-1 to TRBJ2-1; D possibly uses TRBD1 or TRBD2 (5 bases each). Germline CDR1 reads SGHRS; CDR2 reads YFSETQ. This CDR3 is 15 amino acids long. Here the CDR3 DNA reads TGTGCCAGCAGAGGCCGGGACGGTACTTACAATGAGCAGTTCTTC. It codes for CASRGRDGTYNEQFF.

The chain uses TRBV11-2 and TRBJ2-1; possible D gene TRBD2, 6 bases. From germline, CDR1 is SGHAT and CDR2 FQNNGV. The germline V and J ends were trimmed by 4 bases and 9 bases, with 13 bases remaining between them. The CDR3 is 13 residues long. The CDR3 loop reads CASSSTVGGEQFF. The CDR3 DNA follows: TGTGCCAGCAGCTCTACCGTGGGGGGTGAGCAGTTCTTC. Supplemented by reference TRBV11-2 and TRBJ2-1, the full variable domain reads EAGVAQSPRYKIIEKRQSVAFWCNPISGHATLYWYQQILGQGPKLLIQFQNNGVVDDSQLPKDRFSAERLKGVDSTLKIQPAKLEDSAVYLCASSSTVGGEQFFGPGTRLTVL.

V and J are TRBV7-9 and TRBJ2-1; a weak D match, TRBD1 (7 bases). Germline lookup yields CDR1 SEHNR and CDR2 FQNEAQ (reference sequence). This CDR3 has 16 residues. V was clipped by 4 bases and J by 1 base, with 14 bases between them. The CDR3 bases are TGTGCCAGCAGCTCTCAGGGGGGAGGATCCTACAATGAGCAGTTCTTC. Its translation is CASSSQGGGSYNEQFF.

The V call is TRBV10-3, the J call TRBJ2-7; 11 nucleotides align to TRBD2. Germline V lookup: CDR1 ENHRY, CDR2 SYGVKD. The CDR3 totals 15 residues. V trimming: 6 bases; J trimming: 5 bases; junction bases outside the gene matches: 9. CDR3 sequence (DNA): TGTGCCATCAGAACTACTAGCGGGAGTACCCACGAGCAGTACTTC. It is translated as CAIRTTSGSTHEQYF.

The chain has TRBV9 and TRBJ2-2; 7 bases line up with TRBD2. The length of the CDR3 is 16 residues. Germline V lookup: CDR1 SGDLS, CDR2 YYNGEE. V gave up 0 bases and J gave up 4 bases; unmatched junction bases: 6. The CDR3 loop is CASSVDSSGITGELFF. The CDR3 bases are TGTGCCAGCAGCGTAGACTCTAGCGGCATCACCGGGGAGCTGTTTTTT.

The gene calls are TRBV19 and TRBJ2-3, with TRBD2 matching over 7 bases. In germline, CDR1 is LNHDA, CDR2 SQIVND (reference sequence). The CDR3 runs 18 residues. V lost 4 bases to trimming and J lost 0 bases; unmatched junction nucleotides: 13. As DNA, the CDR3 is TGTGCCAGTAGTAGCTGGCTTGGAGGCGGGGGAAGCACAGATACGCAGTATTTT. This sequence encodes CASSSWLGGGGSTDTQYF.

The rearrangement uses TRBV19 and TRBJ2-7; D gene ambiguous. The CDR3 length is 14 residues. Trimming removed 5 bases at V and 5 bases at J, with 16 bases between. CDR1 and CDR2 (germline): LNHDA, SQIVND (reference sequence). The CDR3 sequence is CASSPGPPTHEQYF. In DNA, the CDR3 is TGTGCCAGTAGTCCTGGCCCGCCGACTCACGAGCAGTACTTC.

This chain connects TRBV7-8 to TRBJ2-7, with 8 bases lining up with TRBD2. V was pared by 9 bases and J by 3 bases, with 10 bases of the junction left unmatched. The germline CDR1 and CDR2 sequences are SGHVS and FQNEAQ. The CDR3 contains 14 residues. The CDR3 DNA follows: TGTGCCAGTTTGGATCCGGGACTAGTCTACGAGCAGTACTTC. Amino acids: CASLDPGLVYEQYF.

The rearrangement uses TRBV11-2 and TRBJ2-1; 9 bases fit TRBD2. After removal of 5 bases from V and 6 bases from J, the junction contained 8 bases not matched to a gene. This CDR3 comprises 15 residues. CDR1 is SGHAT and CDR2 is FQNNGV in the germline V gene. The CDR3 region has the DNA TGTGCCAGCAGCCGTGGGGCGGGAGGGCCCAATGAGCAGTTCTTC. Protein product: CASSRGAGGPNEQFF.

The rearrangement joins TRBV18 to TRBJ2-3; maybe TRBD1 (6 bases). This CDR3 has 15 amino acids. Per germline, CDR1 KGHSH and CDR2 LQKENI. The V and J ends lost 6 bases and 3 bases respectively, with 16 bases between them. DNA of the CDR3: TGTGCCAGCTCCCACGCCCCAGGGGTAACAGATACGCAGTATTTT. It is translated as CASSHAPGVTDTQYF.

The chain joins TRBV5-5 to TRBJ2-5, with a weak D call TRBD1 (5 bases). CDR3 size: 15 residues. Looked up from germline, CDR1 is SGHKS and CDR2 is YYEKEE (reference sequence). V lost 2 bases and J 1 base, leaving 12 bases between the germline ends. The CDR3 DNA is TGTGCCAGCAGCTTCCCTAGGGGTTTCCAAGAGACCCAGTACTTC. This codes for CASSFPRGFQETQYF.

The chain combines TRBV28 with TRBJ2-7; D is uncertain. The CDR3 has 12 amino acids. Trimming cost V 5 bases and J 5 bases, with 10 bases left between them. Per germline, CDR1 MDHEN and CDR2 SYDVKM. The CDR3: CASSDAPHEQYF. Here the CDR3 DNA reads TGTGCCAGCAGTGATGCCCCCCACGAGCAGTACTTC.

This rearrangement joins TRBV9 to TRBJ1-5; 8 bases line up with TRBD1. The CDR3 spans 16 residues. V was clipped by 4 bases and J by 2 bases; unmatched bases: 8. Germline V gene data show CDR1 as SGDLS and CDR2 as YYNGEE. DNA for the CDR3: TGTGCCAGCAGCCGAGGACAGGGAGGGGGCAATCAGCCCCAGCATTTT. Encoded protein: CASSRGQGGGNQPQHF.

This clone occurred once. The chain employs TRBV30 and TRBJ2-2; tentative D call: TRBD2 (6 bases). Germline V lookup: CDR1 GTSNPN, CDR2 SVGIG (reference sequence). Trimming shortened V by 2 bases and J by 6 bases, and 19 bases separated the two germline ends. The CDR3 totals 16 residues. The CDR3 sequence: CAWSLARGSPSGELFF. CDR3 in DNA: TGTGCCTGGAGTTTGGCTCGGGGGAGTCCGTCCGGGGAGCTGTTTTTT. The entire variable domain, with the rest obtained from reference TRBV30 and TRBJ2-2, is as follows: SQTIHQWPATLVQPVGSPLSLECTVEGTSNPNLYWYRQAAGRGLQLLFYSVGIGQISSEVPQNLSASRPQDRQFILSSKKLLLSDSGFYLCAWSLARGSPSGELFFGEGSRLTVL.

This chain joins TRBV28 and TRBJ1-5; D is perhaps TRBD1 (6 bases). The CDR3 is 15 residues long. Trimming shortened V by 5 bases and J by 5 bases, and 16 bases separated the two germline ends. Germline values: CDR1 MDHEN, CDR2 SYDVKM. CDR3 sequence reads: CASSIRDRLDQPQHF. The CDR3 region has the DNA TGTGCCAGCAGTATTAGAGACAGGCTAGATCAGCCCCAGCATTTT.

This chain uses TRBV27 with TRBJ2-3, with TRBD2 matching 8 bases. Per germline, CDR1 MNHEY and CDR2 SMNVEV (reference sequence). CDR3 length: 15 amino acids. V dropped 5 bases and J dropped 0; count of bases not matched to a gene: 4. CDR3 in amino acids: CASSPLAESTDTQYF. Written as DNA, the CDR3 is TGTGCCAGCAGTCCACTAGCGGAGAGCACAGATACGCAGTATTTT.

CDR3 coding DNA: TGTGCCACCAGCAGAGATTGGGAGGGGGGCTACACCTTC. Encoded protein: CATSRDWEGGYTF. The rearrangement joins TRBV15 to TRBJ1-2, with TRBD1 as a possible D gene (5 bases). Germline V gives CDR1 LNHNV, CDR2 YYDKDF (reference sequence). The CDR3 extends over 13 amino acids. V was shortened by 0 bases and J by 8 bases, with 10 bases between the two germline ends.

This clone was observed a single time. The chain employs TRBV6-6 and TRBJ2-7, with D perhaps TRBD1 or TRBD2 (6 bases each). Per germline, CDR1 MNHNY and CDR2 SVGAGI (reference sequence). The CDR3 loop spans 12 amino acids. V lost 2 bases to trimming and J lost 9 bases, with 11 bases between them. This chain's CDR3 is CASSYTGGGQYF. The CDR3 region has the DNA TGTGCCAGCAGTTACACCGGGGGCGGGCAGTACTTC.

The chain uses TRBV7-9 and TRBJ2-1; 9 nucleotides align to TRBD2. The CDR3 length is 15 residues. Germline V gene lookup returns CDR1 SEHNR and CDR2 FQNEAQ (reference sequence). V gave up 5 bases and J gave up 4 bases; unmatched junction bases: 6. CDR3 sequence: CASSGGTSKYNEQFF. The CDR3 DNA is TGTGCCAGCAGCGGTGGGACTAGCAAATACAATGAGCAGTTCTTC.